This record concerns one TCR beta chain sequence. Its antigen is undetermined. Any history of autoimmune disease or systemic immunosuppression disqualified patients. The data stem from a study of OX40 agonist ivuxolimab in advanced cancers. The method was immunoSEQ multiplex PCR; TCRdb's version includes in-frame clones alone and lacks a portion of them. The profile shows under 65,000 clones, less than 90% of them singletons. General study results and limits: Certain nonresponders additionally had low normalized T-cell clonal expansion.

V lost 3 bases, J lost 3 bases, and 13 bases stayed unmatched. Per germline, CDR1 SGHNT and CDR2 YYREEE (reference sequence). The CDR3 length is 17 residues. Here the sequenced sample was CD4+ or CD8+ T cells sorted from blood, taken in a trial of the OX40 agonist ivuxolimab. The V gene is TRBV5-4, the J gene TRBJ2-7, with 9 bases identical to TRBD2. The clonotype comes from an adult with an advanced solid tumor such as melanoma, head and neck, liver or kidney cancer. CDR3 bases: TGTGCCAGCAGCTCTGGCGTGGCGGGAGGGAAATACTACGAGCAGTACTTC. Translating it yields CASSSGVAGGKYYEQYF.